A single sample is the source of the 29 T cell receptor beta chains below, sequenced in a study of CD8 T cells in ankylosing spondylitis. Findings and caveats of the study: Ankylosing spondylitis blood appeared to be characterized by a TCR beta motif of eight highly homologous variants.

These receptors have no known antigen. TCRdb reanalysed the 5' RACE reads using MiXCR and keeps one entry per CDR3 protein. The sample includes under 850,000 distinct CDR3 sequences, 19% of them seen just once. Sequencing was done on a sample of blood, either unsorted or a sorted T cell fraction (not recorded which). Receptors originate from a male donor with ankylosing spondylitis.

The CDR3 loop is CASSDFGVAGPGELFF. Written as DNA, the CDR3 is TGTGCCAGCAGTGATTTTGGAGTAGCGGGGCCCGGGGAGCTGTTTTTT. V and J are TRBV6-1 and TRBJ2-2; 8 bases align to TRBD2. The CDR3 totals 16 residues. J was trimmed by 6 bases and V by 3 bases; bases with no gene match: 9. Germline V gives CDR1 MNHNS, CDR2 SASEGT.

The gene calls are TRBV7-9 and TRBJ2-1; 10 bases map to TRBD2. Germline trimming cut 7 bases from V and 4 bases from J; bases unmatched to any gene: 7. This CDR3 spans 15 amino acids. Germline lookup yields CDR1 SEHNR and CDR2 FQNEAQ (reference sequence). The CDR3 sequence is CASIQAGGPYNEQFF. The CDR3 DNA reads TGTGCCAGCATCCAAGCGGGGGGGCCTTACAATGAGCAGTTCTTC.

The sample holds a few counts of this clonotype. The rearrangement links TRBV6-5 to TRBJ2-7; D may be TRBD1 (6 bases). V was pared by 0 bases and J by 5 bases, with 14 bases between. Germline CDR1 MNHEY, CDR2 SVGAGI. The CDR3 spans 15 residues. Written as DNA, the CDR3 is TGTGCCAGCAGTTACTCGGGGGCAGGGTTGGACGAGCAGTACTTC. This translates into CASSYSGAGLDEQYF.

This clonotype was observed a few times. The chain is built from TRBV6-2 or TRBV6-3 and TRBJ2-5; 14 nucleotides line up with TRBD2. Germline V lookup: CDR1 MNHEY, CDR2 SVGEGT. Losses at the gene ends were 6 bases for V and 5 bases for J; bases not matched to a gene: 11. The CDR3 has 17 residues. The CDR3 sequence is CASSRPGTSGRGETQYF. The CDR3 nucleotides read TGTGCCAGCAGCCGACCCGGGACTAGCGGGAGAGGGGAGACCCAGTACTTC.

The V and J genes are TRBV20-1 and TRBJ2-1, with TRBD2 matching 10 bases. Germline CDR1 DFQATT, CDR2 SNEGSKA (reference sequence). V dropped 0 bases and J dropped 4; count of bases not matched to a gene: 9. The CDR3 extends over 17 amino acids. CDR3: CSARDFLTSGHYNEQFF. Written as DNA, the CDR3 is TGCAGTGCTAGAGATTTTTTGACTAGCGGGCATTACAATGAGCAGTTCTTC.

This chain joins TRBV29-1 and TRBJ2-7, with 12 nucleotides matching TRBD1. The CDR3 runs to 13 residues. CDR1 and CDR2 from the germline V gene are SQVTM and ANQGSEA. J was trimmed by 5 bases and V by 6 bases; bases with no gene match: 5. CDR3 protein: CSVRGQGAHEQYF. In DNA, the CDR3 is TGCAGCGTCCGGGGACAGGGGGCACACGAGCAGTACTTC.

J is TRBJ2-7 and V is TRBV5-1; a possible D gene is TRBD1 (6 bases). Germline-derived CDR1 and CDR2 are SGHRS and YFSETQ. The CDR3 contains 16 residues. V lost 4 bases and J 2 bases, leaving 19 bases between the germline ends. The CDR3 sequence: CASSAQSQGLAYEQYF. The CDR3 DNA is TGCGCCAGCAGCGCGCAATCACAGGGTCTGGCCTACGAGCAGTACTTC.

This clonotype was seen at least ten times. The chain has TRBV3-1 and TRBJ1-2, with D hard to call. Germline lookup yields CDR1 LGHDT and CDR2 YNNKEL (reference sequence). The CDR3 is 12 amino acids. Trimming pared 5 bases from V and 3 bases from J, leaving 7 bases between. The CDR3 sequence: CASSMADYGYTF. CDR3 coding DNA: TGTGCCAGCAGCATGGCAGACTATGGCTACACCTTC.

This clonotype was seen more than once but under ten times. This sequence joins TRBV18 and TRBJ1-1, with 7 bases identical to TRBD1. The germline V gene encodes CDR1 KGHSH and CDR2 LQKENI. This CDR3 is 17 amino acids long. V dropped 0 bases and J dropped 0; count of bases not matched to a gene: 7. The CDR3, as DNA: TGTGCCAGCTCACCACCCAACAGGGGTGAAGTGAACACTGAAGCTTTCTTT. It encodes CASSPPNRGEVNTEAFF.

This clonotype was observed a handful of times. The rearrangement joins TRBV6-2 or TRBV6-3 to TRBJ1-2; no firm D call. Germline CDR1 reads MNHEY; CDR2 reads SVGEGT. V gave up 7 bases and J gave up 1 base, with 10 bases separating them. The CDR3 totals 13 residues. Here the CDR3 DNA reads TGTGCCAGCACCGAGCACCTTAACTATGGCTACACCTTC. Translating it yields CASTEHLNYGYTF.

About this clonotype itself: Relative to the germline gene, one junction end is altered; a read error may explain this. The rearrangement joins TRBV7-2 to TRBJ2-3, with 8 bases lining up with TRBD1. Germline CDR1 reads SGHTA; CDR2 reads FQGNSA. The CDR3 covers 14 residues. In nucleotides, the CDR3 is TGTGCCAGCACCTTACAGGGGGGAACAGATACGCAGTATTTT. Its translation: CASTLQGGTDTQYF.

Here the CDR3 reads CASSYSRPGYEQYF. The CDR3 nucleotides are TGTGCCAGCAGTTACTCTCGCCCCGGCTACGAGCAGTACTTC. The chain couples TRBV6-2 or TRBV6-3 to TRBJ2-7, with D unclear. The CDR3 totals 14 residues. Looked up from germline, CDR1 is MNHEY and CDR2 is SVGEGT. Trimming cost V 0 bases and J 3 bases, with 9 bases left between them.

The V gene is TRBV10-3, the J gene TRBJ1-2; the D is unclear. CDR3 size: 12 residues. V was shortened by 10 bases and J by 5 bases, with 14 bases between the two germline ends. CDR1 is ENHRY, CDR2 SYGVKD, per germline. The CDR3 coding sequence is TGTGCCACTTACAGCGGCCAATATGGCTACACCTTC. Its protein is CATYSGQYGYTF.

This clonotype was recorded many times. The CDR3 protein is CASSSYRDSLYNEQFF. The CDR3 bases are TGCGCCAGCAGCTCATACCGGGACAGCTTATACAATGAGCAGTTCTTC. This chain uses TRBV5-1 with TRBJ2-1, with 7 bases matching TRBD1. CDR1 and CDR2 from the germline V gene are SGHRS and YFSETQ. The CDR3 loop spans 16 amino acids. After removal of 3 bases from V and 4 bases from J, the junction contained 10 bases not matched to a gene.

The chain combines TRBV30 with TRBJ1-2, with D unresolved. CDR1 and CDR2 (germline): GTSNPN, SVGIG (reference sequence). The V gene lost 2 bases and the J gene lost 13 bases, with 14 bases spanning the gap. The CDR3 totals 11 residues. In nucleotides, the CDR3 is TGTGCCTGGAGTTTGACTCCCCTAGCCACCTTC. It translates to CAWSLTPLATF.

The chain recombines TRBV20-1 with TRBJ2-3; no reliable D call. The V gene lost 0 bases and the J gene lost 2 bases, with 18 bases spanning the gap. The germline V gene has CDR1 DFQATT and CDR2 SNEGSKA (reference sequence). This CDR3 has 17 amino acids. CDR3 sequence reads: CSARDALGASSTDTQYF. DNA of the CDR3: TGCAGTGCTAGAGACGCCCTTGGAGCATCTTCCACAGATACGCAGTATTTT.

A few counts support this clonotype. This chain uses TRBV28 with TRBJ2-7; possible D gene TRBD1, 6 bases. V shed 10 bases and J shed 1 base, with 17 bases lying between them. This CDR3 is built from 14 residues. CDR1 and CDR2 from the germline V gene are MDHEN and SYDVKM. In DNA form, the CDR3 reads TGTGCCACCAACGAAAACAGGGCTTCCTACGAGCAGTACTTC. Encoded protein: CATNENRASYEQYF.

The chain carries TRBV5-1 and TRBJ2-7; 7 nucleotides match TRBD1. The V gene end was trimmed by 2 bases and the J gene end by 11 bases; junction bases not matched to a gene: 7. The CDR3 is made up of 12 amino acids. Germline V gene data show CDR1 as SGHRS and CDR2 as YFSETQ. The CDR3 region has the DNA TGCGCCAGCAGCTTTACAGGGGTGCCGGAGTACTTC. Its protein is CASSFTGVPEYF. Filled out from reference TRBV5-1 and TRBJ2-7, the complete variable domain reads KAGVTQTPRYLIKTRGQQVTLSCSPISGHRSVSWYQQTPGQGLQFLFEYFSETQRNKGNFPGRFSGRQFSNSRSEMNVSTLELGDSALYLCASSFTGVPEYFGPGTRLTVT.

The chain uses TRBV20-1 and TRBJ2-7; 12 nucleotides match TRBD2. The germline gives CDR1 DFQATT, CDR2 SNEGSKA (reference sequence). V was pared by 6 bases and J by 9 bases, with 9 bases of the junction left unmatched. The CDR3 covers 13 residues. Here the CDR3 DNA reads TGCAGTGCGCGGACTAGCGGGACCGGGGGGCAGTACTTC. Translating it yields CSARTSGTGGQYF.

This clonotype showed up just a few times. This chain connects TRBV10-3 to TRBJ2-7; TRBD1 aligns across 11 bases. Losses at the gene ends were 2 bases for V and 5 bases for J; bases not matched to a gene: 2. CDR3 length equals 14 residues. CDR1 ENHRY and CDR2 SYGVKD come from the germline V gene. The DNA for the CDR3 is TGTGCCATCAGTGAGAGGGGACAGGGGGACGAGCAGTACTTC. It encodes CAISERGQGDEQYF.

The gene calls are TRBV7-2 and TRBJ1-4; 8 bases line up with TRBD1. The trim removed 1 base at V and 4 bases at J, leaving 5 bases unmatched. Per the germline V gene, CDR1 is SGHTA and CDR2 is FQGNSA. The CDR3 runs to 16 residues. The CDR3 is CASSLVGTGGNEKLFF. Written as DNA, the CDR3 is TGTGCCAGCAGCTTAGTCGGGACAGGCGGTAATGAAAAACTGTTTTTT.

This clonotype occurred many times. The V and J genes are TRBV2 and TRBJ1-1, with D unresolved. This CDR3 is built from 13 residues. The V and J ends lost 8 bases and 1 base respectively, with 11 bases between them. The V gene's germline CDR1 is SNHLY and CDR2 FYNNEI. CDR3 coding DNA: TGTGCCAGCGATCTGGGCGAGAACACTGAAGCTTTCTTT. It translates to CASDLGENTEAFF.

This clonotype has more than one count but fewer than ten. For the CDR3, the DNA is TGTGCCAGCAGGCCGGGAGCGGAGGTACCTGAAGCTTTCTTT. This sequence encodes CASRPGAEVPEAFF. This chain uses TRBV12-3 or TRBV12-4 with TRBJ1-1; D is uncertain. V was pared by 6 bases and J by 6 bases, with 17 bases between. The CDR3 length is 14 residues.

The CDR3 sequence: CASSLWTTNTGELFF. CDR3 DNA sequence: TGCGCCAGCAGTCTGTGGACAACGAACACCGGGGAGCTGTTTTTT. V is TRBV5-1 and J is TRBJ2-2; perhaps TRBD1 as D (5 bases). This CDR3 comprises 15 residues. CDR1 and CDR2 from the germline V gene are SGHRS and YFSETQ. The germline V and J ends were trimmed by 5 bases and 0 bases, with 11 bases remaining between them.

The V and J genes are TRBV7-2 and TRBJ2-7; no definite D call. Germline loops: CDR1 SGHTA, CDR2 FQGNSA. V was shortened by 5 bases and J by 1 base, with 12 bases between the two germline ends. The CDR3 loop spans 14 amino acids. As DNA, the CDR3 is TGTGCCAGCAGCCAAGTCCCCAATTCCTACGAGCAGTACTTC. It encodes CASSQVPNSYEQYF. Full variable domain (rest looked up from reference TRBV7-2 and TRBJ2-7): GAGVSQSPSNKVTEKGKDVELRCDPISGHTALYWYRQSLGQGLEFLIYFQGNSAPDKSGLPSDRFSAERTGGSVSTLTIQRTQQEDSAVYLCASSQVPNSYEQYFGPGTRLTVT.

This clonotype was picked up a small number of times. This sequence joins TRBV25-1 and TRBJ1-5; perhaps TRBD1 as D (6 bases). This CDR3 contains 15 residues. Germline CDR1 and CDR2: MGHDK and SYGVNS. Trimming took 4 bases from V and 5 from J, leaving 15 bases between them. CDR3 sequence: CASSATGGGHQPQHF. The CDR3 nucleotides are TGTGCCAGCAGTGCAACAGGTGGGGGCCATCAGCCCCAGCATTTT.

This clonotype was seen only a few times. CDR3 sequence reads: CASRPQGNYEQYF. As DNA, the CDR3 is TGTGCCAGCAGACCACAGGGTAACTACGAGCAGTACTTC. The J gene is TRBJ2-7, the V gene TRBV28, with D tentatively TRBD1 (6 bases). Trimming took 6 bases from V and 3 from J, leaving 12 bases between them. This CDR3 has 13 amino acids. CDR1 and CDR2 (germline): MDHEN, SYDVKM.

This clonotype appeared a few times. V and J are TRBV12-3 or TRBV12-4 and TRBJ1-1, with 7 bases fitting TRBD1. The CDR3 is 15 amino acids. Trimming cost V 7 bases and J 0 bases; bases outside gene matches: 8. CDR3 in amino acids: CASTRDRGMNTEAFF. The CDR3 DNA reads as TGTGCCAGCACTAGGGACAGAGGTATGAACACTGAAGCTTTCTTT.

A few counts support this clonotype. The chain joins TRBV6-1 to TRBJ1-1, with 7 positions matching TRBD1. V shed 7 bases, J shed 1 base, and the junction held 6 bases outside the gene matches. There are 14 residues in the CDR3. CDR1 and CDR2 from the germline V gene are MNHNS and SASEGT. The CDR3 is CASKPGQQNTEAFF. For the CDR3, the DNA is TGTGCCAGCAAGCCGGGACAGCAGAACACTGAAGCTTTCTTT.